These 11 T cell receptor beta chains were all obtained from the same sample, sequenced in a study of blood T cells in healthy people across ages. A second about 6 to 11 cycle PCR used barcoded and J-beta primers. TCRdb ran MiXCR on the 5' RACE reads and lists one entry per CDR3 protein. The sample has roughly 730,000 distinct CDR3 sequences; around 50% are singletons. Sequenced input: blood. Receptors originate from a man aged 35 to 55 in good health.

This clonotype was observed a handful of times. For the CDR3, the DNA is TGCAGTGCTAGAGATTGGGCGGGAGAGTACAATGAGCAGTTCTTC. This translates into CSARDWAGEYNEQFF. The chain employs TRBV20-1 and TRBJ2-1; 7 bases are a match to TRBD2. The trim removed 0 bases at V and 4 bases at J, leaving 6 bases unmatched. This CDR3 is built from 15 residues. Germline V CDR1 and CDR2: DFQATT, SNEGSKA (reference sequence).

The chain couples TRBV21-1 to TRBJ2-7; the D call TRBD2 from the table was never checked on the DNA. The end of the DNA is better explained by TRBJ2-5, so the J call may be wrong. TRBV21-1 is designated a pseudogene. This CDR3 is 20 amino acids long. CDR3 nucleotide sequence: TGTGCCAGCAGCAAAAAGAGACTGTATCGGGCTAGCGGGATTAAAGAGACCCAGTACTTC. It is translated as CASSKKRLYRASGIKETQYF.

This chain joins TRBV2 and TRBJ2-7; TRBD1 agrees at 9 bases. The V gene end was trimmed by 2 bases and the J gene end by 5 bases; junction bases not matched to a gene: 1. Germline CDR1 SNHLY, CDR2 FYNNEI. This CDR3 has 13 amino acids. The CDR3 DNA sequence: TGTGCCAGCAGTGAAAGGACAGGGGACGAGCAGTACTTC. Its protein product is CASSERTGDEQYF.

The CDR3 spells CSVRTASTDTQYF. For the CDR3, the DNA is TGCAGCGTAAGGACAGCTAGCACAGATACGCAGTATTTT. This chain connects TRBV29-1 to TRBJ2-3; perhaps TRBD1 as D (6 bases). V lost 6 bases, J lost 0 bases, and 10 bases lay in between. The CDR3 is 13 residues long. Germline CDR1 and CDR2: SQVTM and ANQGSEA.

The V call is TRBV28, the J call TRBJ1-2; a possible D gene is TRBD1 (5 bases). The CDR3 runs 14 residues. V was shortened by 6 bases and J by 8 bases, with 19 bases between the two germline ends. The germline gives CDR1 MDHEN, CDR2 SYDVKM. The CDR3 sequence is CASSLPTGGRGYTF. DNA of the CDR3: TGTGCCAGCAGCCTACCCACGGGGGGACGGGGCTACACCTTC.

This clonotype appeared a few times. The CDR3 bases are TGTGCCAGCAGCACAACATCTGGGGGATTCGGGTCCCGCATTCAGTACTTC. This gives the protein CASSTTSGGFGSRIQYF. The chain has TRBV28 and TRBJ2-4; D is tentatively TRBD1 or TRBD2 (5 bases each). CDR3 length: 17 amino acids. Germline V gene sequence: CDR1 MDHEN, CDR2 SYDVKM. With 6 bases removed from V and 9 bases from J, the gap between germline ends came to 27 bases.

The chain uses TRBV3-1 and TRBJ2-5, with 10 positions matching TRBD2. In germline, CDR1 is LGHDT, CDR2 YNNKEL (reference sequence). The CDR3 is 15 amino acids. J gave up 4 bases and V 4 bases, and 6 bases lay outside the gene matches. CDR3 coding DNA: TGTGCCAGCAGCCCTGGGACTAGCGTAAGAGAGACCCAGTACTTC. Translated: CASSPGTSVRETQYF.

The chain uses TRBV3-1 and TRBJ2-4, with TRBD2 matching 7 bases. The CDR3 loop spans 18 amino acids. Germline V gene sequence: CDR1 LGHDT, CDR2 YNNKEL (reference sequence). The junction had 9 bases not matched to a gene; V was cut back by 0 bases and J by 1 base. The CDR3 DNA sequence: TGTGCCAGCAGCCAAGAGGGAGGGAGTAGTGTGGCCAAAAACATTCAGTACTTC. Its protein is CASSQEGGSSVAKNIQYF.

CDR3 region: CASSSQDRAFETDIQYF. As DNA, the CDR3 is TGTGCCAGCAGTTCTCAGGACAGGGCCTTCGAGACGGACATTCAGTACTTC. V and J are TRBV6-2 or TRBV6-3 and TRBJ2-4; 8 positions agree with TRBD1. Per germline, CDR1 MNHEY and CDR2 SVGEGT. This CDR3 contains 17 residues. The ends lost 4 bases at V and 8 bases at J; junction bases unmatched: 16.

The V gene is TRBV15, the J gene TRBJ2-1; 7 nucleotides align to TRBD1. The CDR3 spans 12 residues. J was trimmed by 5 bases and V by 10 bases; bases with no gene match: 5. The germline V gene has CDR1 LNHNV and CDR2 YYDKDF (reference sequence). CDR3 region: CAIRDSHNEQFF. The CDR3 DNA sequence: TGTGCCATCAGGGACAGCCACAATGAGCAGTTCTTC. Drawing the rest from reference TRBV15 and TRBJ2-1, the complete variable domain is DAMVIQNPRYQVTQFGKPVTLSCSQTLNHNVMYWYQQKSSQAPKLLFHYYDKDFNNEADTPDNFQSRRPNTSFCFLDIRSPGLGDTAMYLCAIRDSHNEQFFGPGTRLTVL.

This CDR3 is CASSVRRAGVTDTQYF. CDR3 DNA sequence: TGTGCCAGCAGTGTTCGCCGGGCGGGAGTCACAGATACGCAGTATTTT. This chain connects TRBV2 to TRBJ2-3; 7 bases map to TRBD2. J lost 2 bases, V lost 4 bases, and 9 bases had no gene match. Germline V lookup: CDR1 SNHLY, CDR2 FYNNEI. The CDR3 sequence is 16 residues long.